The clone carrying this T cell receptor beta chain was observed a few times. The data were taken from a study of blood T cell repertoires in COVID-19. The wider study: The samples span acute and convalescent COVID-19 from the United States, Italy and Spain. Sample material is recorded as cDNA or gDNA derived from T cells, B-cell-depleted T cells, or PBMCs.

In the authors' methods: Amplification with reference gene primers provided the estimates of nucleated cell counts. The assay was immunoSEQ multiplex PCR, and TCRdb's table has in-frame clones only and misses some. V and J calls and clone size are as listed in that table; D and trimming were resolved from the DNA. Found here are about 400,000 clones, approximately 87% of them singletons; the top ten hold approximately 1%. J lost 7 bases, V lost 3 bases, and 11 bases had no gene match. CDR1 and CDR2 (germline): SGHAT, FQNNGV. There are 15 residues in the CDR3. Sequenced input: PBMCs or T cells enriched from blood (not recorded which). The V call is TRBV11-2, the J call TRBJ2-5; 7 bases are shared with TRBD2. This receptor was identified in a woman in her thirties with acute COVID-19. CDR3 nucleotides: TGTGCCAGCAGCTTTAGGACTAGAGGGTGGGGGACCCAGTACTTC. Its translation is CASSFRTRGWGTQYF.